This note documents a single T cell receptor (beta chain) sequence. This specimen comes from a study of blood T cell repertoires in COVID-19. Study-wide background: Samples came from the United States, Italy and Spain, spanning acute and convalescent COVID-19. T cells, B-cell-depleted T cells, or PBMCs supplied cDNA or gDNA.

Original handling: Counts of nucleated cells, estimated from reference gene primer amplification, were obtained. The data were produced by immunoSEQ multiplex PCR, yet TCRdb's version contains in-frame clones alone and is incomplete. Clone size and the V and J calls come from that table; the DNA yielded D and trimming. The sample has approximately 60,000 clones; roughly 82% are singletons. CDR3 length: 16 amino acids. CDR1 is SGHDT and CDR2 is YYEEEE in the germline V gene. The V segment lost 2 bases and the J segment 2 bases; nucleotides outside the gene matches: 7. This rearrangement joins TRBV5-6 to TRBJ1-5; 7 bases line up with TRBD1. The sequenced material came from peripheral blood. The source is a woman in her fifties or sixties with acute or convalescent COVID-19. The CDR3 reads CASSFQTGIGNQPQHF. CDR3 sequence (DNA): TGTGCCAGCAGCTTTCAGACAGGGATAGGCAATCAGCCCCAGCATTTT.